The T cell receptor beta chain described here comes from a study of early T cells in non-severe SARS-CoV-2 infection. General study results and limits: In VDJdb matching, anti-spike CD8 responses were favored while private and CD4 specificities went missing.

Unique molecular identifiers were added to individual cDNA molecules. TCRdb reprocessed the 5' RACE reads with MiXCR, giving one entry per CDR3 protein. The sample shows 75,000 to 100,000 distinct CDR3 sequences, roughly 15% of them seen only once. V shed 6 bases and J shed 5 bases, with 14 bases lying between them. From germline, CDR1 is MRHNA and CDR2 SNTAGT. CDR3 length: 14 residues. This clonotype was recorded a few times. Its antigen remains unknown. The receptor was isolated from an adult who was a healthcare worker with PCR-confirmed SARS-CoV-2 infection or an uninfected control (not recorded which). The chain is built from TRBV6-4 and TRBJ1-5; D is ambiguous. The sequencing sample was made of whole blood. The CDR3 DNA is TGTGCCAGCAGCGCCGAGAGCCAAGATCAGCCCCAGCATTTT. Translation: CASSAESQDQPQHF.